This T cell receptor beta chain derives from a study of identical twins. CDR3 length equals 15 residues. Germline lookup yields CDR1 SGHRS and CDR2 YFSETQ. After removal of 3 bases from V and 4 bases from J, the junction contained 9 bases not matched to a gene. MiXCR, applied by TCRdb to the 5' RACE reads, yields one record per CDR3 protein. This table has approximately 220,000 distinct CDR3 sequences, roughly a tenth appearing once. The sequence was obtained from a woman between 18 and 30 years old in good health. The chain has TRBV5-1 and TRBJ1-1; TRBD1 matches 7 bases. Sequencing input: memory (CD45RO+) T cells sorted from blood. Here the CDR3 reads CASSSQGGSITEAFF. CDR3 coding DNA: TGCGCCAGCAGCTCACAAGGGGGCTCCATCACTGAAGCTTTCTTT.